This T cell receptor beta chain was documented in a study of cytomegalovirus exposure and HLA in healthy donors. Study-wide findings and caveats: By a later analysis, the bulk of CMV-associated TCR beta chains appeared HLA-restricted.

Primers included in the PCR were 60 Vbeta and 13 Jbeta primers. Assay: immunoSEQ multiplex PCR; the TCRdb copy retains only in-frame clones and omits some. This repertoire shows around 100,000 clones, about 80% found once; its top ten account for approximately 3%. On this clone: Its antigen is as yet unknown.

CDR3 size: 16 residues. Trimming cost V 5 bases and J 3 bases; bases outside gene matches: 9. Germline-derived CDR1 and CDR2 are WNHNN and SYGVQD (reference sequence). What was sequenced was PBMCs. The clonotype was recovered from a woman in her forties in good health and CMV-seronegative. The chain carries TRBV10-1 and TRBJ2-5; TRBD1 aligns across 10 bases. In nucleotides, the CDR3 is TGCGCCAGCAGTCAGTATGGGACAGGGGAAAAAGAGACCCAGTACTTC. It codes for CASSQYGTGEKETQYF.